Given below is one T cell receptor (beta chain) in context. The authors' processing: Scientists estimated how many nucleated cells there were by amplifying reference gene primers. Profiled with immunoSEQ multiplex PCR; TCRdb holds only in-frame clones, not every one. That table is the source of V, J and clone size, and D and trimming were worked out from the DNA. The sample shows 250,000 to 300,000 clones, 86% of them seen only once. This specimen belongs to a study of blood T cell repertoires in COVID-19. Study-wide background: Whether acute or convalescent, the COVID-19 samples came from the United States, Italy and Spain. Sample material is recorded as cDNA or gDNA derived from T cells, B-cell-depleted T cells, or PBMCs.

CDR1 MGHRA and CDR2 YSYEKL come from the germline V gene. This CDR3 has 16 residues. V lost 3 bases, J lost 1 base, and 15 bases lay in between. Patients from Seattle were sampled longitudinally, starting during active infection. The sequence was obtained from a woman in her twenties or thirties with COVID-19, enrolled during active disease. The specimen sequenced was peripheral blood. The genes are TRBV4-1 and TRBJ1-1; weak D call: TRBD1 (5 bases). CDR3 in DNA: TGCGCCAGCAGCCATGGGGCGGTGCAGCCGAACACTGAAGCTTTCTTT. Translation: CASSHGAVQPNTEAFF.